This T cell receptor beta chain was found in a study of T cell responses to AZD1222 COVID-19 vaccine (dated by TCRdb to the early 2020s). A note on the overall study: AZD1222 recipients with second doses at about 4 weeks or about 12 weeks were pooled, because spike-specific TCR depth and breadth did not differ between schedules. A total of 230 to 250 trial participants underwent TCR sequencing, of whom about 210 received two doses of AZD1222 and around 25 received two doses of the MenACWY control vaccine. Trial participants were enrolled by age into 18-55, 56-69 and 70-plus year subgroups, with roughly 150, 30 and 60 TCR-sequenced participants respectively. Results the study describes overall, beyond this receptor: Spike-specific TCR breadth and depth rose significantly after two AZD1222 doses compared with day 0 and with MenACWY recipients. Because no samples from the day 14 peak response were available, repertoires could be characterized only after the peak T cell response. The vaccine-associated CD4 TCRs covered the entire spike protein, and the dominant responses fell in regions 160-218 and 743-854. Nearly half of unique spike-specific TCRs reportedly recognized epitopes outside regions mutated in the B.1.351 and B.1.1.7 variants. Only a handful of AZD1222 recipients were SARS-CoV-2 seropositive at baseline, limiting conclusions about previously exposed vaccinees. The 56-69-year group was small, and its depth increase did not reach significance, likely because of low power. Most participants were white British and females outnumbered males, and the authors suggested that clonal diversity may have been underestimated.

Spanning cysteine to phenylalanine, the CDR3 consists of 15 amino acids. Only CDR3 DNA is held: 45 bases, read in frame from base 1. Reading the germline V gene (reference sequence) gives CDR1 MNHEY and CDR2 SMNVEV. The junction shows trimming of 0 bases on V and 4 bases on J, plus 12 bases between the germline ends. Explained via the paper, the time point label denotes: baseline before first vaccination. The vaccinee samples were drawn from two UK trials, COV001 and COV002, one of which was a single-blind randomized controlled phase 2/3 trial testing AZD1222 (ChAdOx1 nCoV-19) in healthy adults. For TCRbeta chain sequencing, PBMC samples from trial participants were taken at day 0 and at day 28 after the second dose. The CDR3 regions of human TCRbeta chains were subjected to immunosequencing. From the authors' description of their analysis: TCRs in the repertoires were matched against a reference library of SARS-CoV-2-specific TCRs that had been generated with the MIRA antigen-specificity platform. Breadth meant the fraction of unique TCRs that were SARS-CoV-2-associated, whereas depth meant the fraction of total T cells that were SARS-CoV-2-associated. Using the MIRA data, every spike-specific TCR was mapped to the spike region that the TCR reacted to and assigned to either a CD4 or a CD8 class. Log10-transformed breadth and depth values were compared by one-way ANOVA with Sidak's multiple comparisons tests. In its TCRdb copy, this immuneACCESS table keeps in-frame sequences only and misses some clones. Where compared with another copy, unresolved V genes explain less than half of these, and the others have no known cause. That table furnishes V, J and clone size, whereas the DNA furnished D and trimming. The sample table holds about 73,000 clones, of which about nine tenths were seen once. The leading ten clones occupy about a fifth of the sample.

Concerning this clone: Its antigen remains unidentified. Per-nucleotide qualities are absent, and no much larger clonotype sits a single base away.

The chain links TRBV27 with TRBJ1-1; the D segment could be TRBD1, given 6 matching bases. This sequence originates from an adult in good health. Here the sequenced sample was peripheral blood, taken on day 0 of AZD1222 vaccination. For the CDR3, the sequence is CASSLSNRAGTEAFF. The DNA sequence is TGTGCCAGCAGTTTATCGAACAGGGCGGGCACTGAAGCTTTCTTT.